Presented here are 9 T cell receptor beta chains from one specimen sequenced in a study of blood T cells in healthy people across ages. A second PCR of 7 to 11 cycles used a sample-barcoded 5' primer and a J-beta primer mix. MiXCR, applied by TCRdb to the 5' RACE reads, yields one record per CDR3 protein. Of 850,000 to 1,000,000 distinct CDR3 sequences in the sample, roughly 51% were seen once. The sequencing input was blood. The receptors derive from a woman aged 55-70 years in good health.

The chain carries TRBV4-1 and TRBJ2-7; possible D gene TRBD2, 6 bases. The CDR3 is made up of 16 amino acids. Trimming pared 3 bases from V and 0 bases from J, leaving 15 bases between. The germline V gene has CDR1 MGHRA and CDR2 YSYEKL. The CDR3 loop reads CASSHFSGVGSYEQYF. CDR3 bases: TGCGCCAGCAGCCACTTTTCGGGGGTAGGCTCCTACGAGCAGTACTTC.

This chain joins TRBV7-2 and TRBJ2-5; 7 nucleotides match TRBD2. The CDR3 consists of 15 residues. CDR1 and CDR2 from the germline V gene are SGHTA and FQGNSA. V was pared by 5 bases and J by 11 bases, with 17 bases of the junction left unmatched. As DNA, the CDR3 is TGTGCCAGCAGCCACGGACTAGGGGTTTTTTACAAGCAGTACTTC. Translating gives CASSHGLGVFYKQYF.

The chain links TRBV6-2 or TRBV6-3 to TRBJ2-5; the match to TRBD2 covers 9 bases. Germline CDR1 is MNHEY and CDR2 is SVGEGT. The CDR3 covers 16 residues. Trimming removed 4 bases from V and 1 base from J; junction bases left unmatched: 7. In DNA, the CDR3 is TGTGCCAGCAGTTCACTTCTAGCGGGGATCCAAGAGACCCAGTACTTC. It codes for CASSSLLAGIQETQYF.

The V gene is TRBV20-1, the J gene TRBJ2-7, with D possibly TRBD1 on 6 matching bases. This CDR3 comprises 15 residues. From germline, CDR1 is DFQATT and CDR2 SNEGSKA (reference sequence). The V end was cut by 3 bases, the J end by 0 bases, with 15 bases between. CDR3 in DNA: TGCAGTGCTAGTTCCGGACAGAAAAGCTCCTACGAGCAGTACTTC. Translated: CSASSGQKSSYEQYF.

The rearrangement uses TRBV7-3 and TRBJ1-2, with D possibly being TRBD1 (5 bases). Germline V gene lookup returns CDR1 SGHTA and CDR2 FQGTGA. The CDR3 contains 11 residues. Trimming took off 4 bases at V and 7 bases at J, with 7 bases between the two ends. This CDR3 reads CASSSGTGYTF. In nucleotides, the CDR3 is TGTGCCAGCAGCTCAGGGACTGGCTACACCTTC.

This clonotype turned up a few times. The V and J genes are TRBV20-1 and TRBJ2-3; D uncertain. V lost 3 bases, J lost 1 base, and 11 bases lay in between. Germline-derived CDR1 and CDR2 are DFQATT and SNEGSKA (reference sequence). The CDR3 is made up of 14 amino acids. The CDR3 nucleotides are TGCAGTGCTAGGGTGAACACCGGCACAGATACGCAGTATTTT. The encoded protein is CSARVNTGTDTQYF.

V is TRBV20-1 and J is TRBJ2-5, with 8 bases that match TRBD1. Germline CDR1 DFQATT, CDR2 SNEGSKA (reference sequence). This CDR3 contains 13 residues. V was pared by 7 bases and J by 5 bases, with 9 bases of the junction left unmatched. CDR3 nucleotides: TGCAGTGAAGAGACCGGGACAGGCGAGACCCAGTACTTC. This gives the protein CSEETGTGETQYF.

The V call is TRBV27, the J call TRBJ2-4, with unresolved D. With the DNA end fitting TRBJ2-7 better, the J assignment may be wrong. The germline V gene encodes CDR1 MNHEY and CDR2 SMNVEV (reference sequence). CDR3 size: 14 residues. CDR3 in amino acids: CASSLSSSTYEQYF. CDR3 coding DNA: TGTGCCAGCAGTTTATCAAGCAGCACCTACGAGCAGTACTTC.

V gene TRBV4-2 combines with J gene TRBJ1-4; D might be TRBD1 (6 bases). Trimming removed 2 bases at V and 6 bases at J, with 13 bases between. The CDR3 covers 15 residues. Germline CDR1 is LGHNA and CDR2 is YNFKEQ. The CDR3 bases are TGTGCCAGCAGCCAAAACCGGGACAACGATGAAAAACTGTTTTTT. Translated, it gives CASSQNRDNDEKLFF.